The entry that follows covers one T cell receptor beta chain sequence. What it binds is unknown. The data belong to a study of cytomegalovirus exposure and HLA in healthy donors. Study background: Inside one of the first data releases sat about 85 million unique TCRs taken from HLA-typed donors.

CDR1 is MDHEN, CDR2 SYDVKM, per germline. The CDR3 consists of 15 residues. With 4 bases clipped from V and 1 base from J, the junction kept 7 bases outside the gene matches. General observations from the study: A list of 164 TCR beta chains associated with cytomegalovirus was given.

The PCR used 60 Vbeta and 13 Jbeta primers. Measured with immunoSEQ multiplex PCR; TCRdb has only the in-frame clones, and not every one. Among 99,000 or so clones listed, approximately 76% were seen once. The specimen sequenced was PBMCs. The rearrangement uses TRBV28 and TRBJ2-7, with 7 bases identical to TRBD1. This sequence originates from a woman under 30 in good health and CMV-seropositive. The DNA for the CDR3 is TGTGCCAGCAGTTCCCAAAGGGACAGATCCTACGAGCAGTACTTC. Its protein is CASSSQRDRSYEQYF.